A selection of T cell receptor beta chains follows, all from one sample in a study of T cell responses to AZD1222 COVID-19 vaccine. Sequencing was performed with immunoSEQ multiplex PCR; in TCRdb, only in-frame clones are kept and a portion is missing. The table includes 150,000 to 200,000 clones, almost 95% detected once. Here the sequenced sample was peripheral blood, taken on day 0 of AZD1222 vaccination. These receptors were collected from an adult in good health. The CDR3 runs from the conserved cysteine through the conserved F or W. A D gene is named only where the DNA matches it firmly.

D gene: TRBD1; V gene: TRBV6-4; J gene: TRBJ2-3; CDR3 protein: CASSDSRDRATDTQYF
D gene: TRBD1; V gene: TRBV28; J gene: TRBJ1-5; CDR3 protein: CAWGQGDQPQHF
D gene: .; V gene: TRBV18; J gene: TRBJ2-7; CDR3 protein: CASSPISTSEQYF
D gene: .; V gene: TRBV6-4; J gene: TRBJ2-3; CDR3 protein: CASSPSPDTDTQYF
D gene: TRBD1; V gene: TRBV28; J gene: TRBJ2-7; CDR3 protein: CASHGTGVYEQYF
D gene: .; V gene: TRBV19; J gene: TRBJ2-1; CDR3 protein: CASGDTLQFF
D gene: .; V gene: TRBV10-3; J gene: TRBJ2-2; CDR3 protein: CAISDAGNTGELFF
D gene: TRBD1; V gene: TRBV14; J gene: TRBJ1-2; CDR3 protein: CASSLGTGSYGYTF
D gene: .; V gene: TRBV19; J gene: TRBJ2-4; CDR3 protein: CASGQGVDIQYF
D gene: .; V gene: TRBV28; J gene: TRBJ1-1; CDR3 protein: CASSTWTAGTEAFF
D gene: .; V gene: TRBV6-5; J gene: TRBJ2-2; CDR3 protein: CASSFGSEATGELFF
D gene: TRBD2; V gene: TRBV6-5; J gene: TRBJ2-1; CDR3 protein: CASSLAGAPDNEQFF
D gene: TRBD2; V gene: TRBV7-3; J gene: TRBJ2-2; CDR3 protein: CASSLQNPGLAGVMNTGELFF
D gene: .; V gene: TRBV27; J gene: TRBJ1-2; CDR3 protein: CASSNQVNYGYTF
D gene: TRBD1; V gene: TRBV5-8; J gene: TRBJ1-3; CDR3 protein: CASSLDRPQGPGNTIYF
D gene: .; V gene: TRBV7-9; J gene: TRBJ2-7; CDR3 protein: CASSSREAGVHEQYF
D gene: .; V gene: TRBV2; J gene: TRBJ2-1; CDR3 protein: CASITGRLNEQFF
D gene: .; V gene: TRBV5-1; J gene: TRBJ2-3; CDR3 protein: CASSLSVEAHVSTDTQYF
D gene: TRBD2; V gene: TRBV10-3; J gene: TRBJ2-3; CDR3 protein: CAISEDVGGRTSTDTQYF
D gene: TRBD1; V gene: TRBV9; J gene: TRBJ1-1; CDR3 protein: CASSATGGLNTEAFF
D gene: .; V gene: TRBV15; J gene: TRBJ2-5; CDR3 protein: CATSRDRGVETQYF
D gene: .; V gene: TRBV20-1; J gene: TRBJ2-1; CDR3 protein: CSARSYNEQFF
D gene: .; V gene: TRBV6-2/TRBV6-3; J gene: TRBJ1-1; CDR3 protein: CASSAGNTEAFF
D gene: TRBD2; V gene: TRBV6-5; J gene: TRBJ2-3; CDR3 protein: CASSPDIGGDTQYF
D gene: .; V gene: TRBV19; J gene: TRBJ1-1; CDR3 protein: CASSIPGVNTEAFF
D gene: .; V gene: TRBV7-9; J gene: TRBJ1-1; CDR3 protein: CASSLDSPSQAFF
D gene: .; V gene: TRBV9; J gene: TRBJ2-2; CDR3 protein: CASSVDGGTGELFF
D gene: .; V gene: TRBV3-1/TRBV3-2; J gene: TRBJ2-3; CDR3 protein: CASSRRDLGTDTQYF
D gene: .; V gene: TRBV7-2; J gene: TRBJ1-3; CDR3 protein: CASSISSTIYF
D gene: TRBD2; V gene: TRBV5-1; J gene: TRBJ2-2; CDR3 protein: CASSSAGGHGELFF
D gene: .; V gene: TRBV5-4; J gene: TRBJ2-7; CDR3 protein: CASSFLDTYEQYF
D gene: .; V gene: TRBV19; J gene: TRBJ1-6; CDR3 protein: CASRSGQVWSPLHF
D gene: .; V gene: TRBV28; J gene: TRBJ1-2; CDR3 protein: CASSSTGINYGYTF
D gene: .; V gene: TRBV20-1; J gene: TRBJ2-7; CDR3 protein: CSASRGGMFYEQYF
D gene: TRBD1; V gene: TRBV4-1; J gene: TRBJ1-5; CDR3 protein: CASSQQGVHQPQHF
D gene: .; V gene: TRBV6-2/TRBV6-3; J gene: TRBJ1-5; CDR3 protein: CASSLNPDQPQHF
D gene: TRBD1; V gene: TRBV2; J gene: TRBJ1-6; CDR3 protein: CASSEVRGQGGSPLHF
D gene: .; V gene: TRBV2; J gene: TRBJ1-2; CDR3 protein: CASRGDLYGYTF
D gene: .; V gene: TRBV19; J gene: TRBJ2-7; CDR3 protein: CASSIVFGADFYEQYF
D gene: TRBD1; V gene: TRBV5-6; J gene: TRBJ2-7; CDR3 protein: CASSPGQGWYEQYF